Listed below are T cell receptor beta chains from one sample, sequenced in a study of control samples from healthy donors and cancer patients. Method: immunoSEQ multiplex PCR; TCRdb's copy keeps in-frame clones and lacks some. The table has some 120,000 clones, approximately 94% seen once. The sample consisted of PBMCs. The receptors come from a man between 50 and 59 years old with head and neck cancer. Each CDR3 is given without its conserved first and last residue.

v_call	j_call	cdr3_aa
TRBV5-6	TRBJ1-2	ASSLGSGERGYT
TRBV9	TRBJ1-1	ASSSEVGTEAF
TRBV11-2	TRBJ1-6	ASSGQGSSYNSPLH
TRBV5-1	TRBJ1-1	ASSWTRGGNTEAF
TRBV6-6	TRBJ2-2	ASKSWGGTDTGELF
TRBV28	TRBJ1-6	ASRPGGVAVYSPLH
TRBV2	TRBJ1-1	ASSEIGLDTEAF
TRBV7-6	TRBJ1-4	ASSSHRTATEKLF
TRBV13	TRBJ2-7	ASSSEPTPSYEQY
TRBV15	TRBJ2-7	ATSRDRPYEQY
TRBV29-1	TRBJ2-7	SVEGAGGSHEQY
TRBV3-1/TRBV3-2	TRBJ1-2	ASSRANYGYT
TRBV27	TRBJ1-2	ASSLGGSRVEGYT
TRBV2	TRBJ1-2	ASSDRGDYGYT
TRBV3-1/TRBV3-2	TRBJ2-7	ASSPQYDTYEQY
TRBV6-5	TRBJ1-1	ASSYSPGPYTEAF
TRBV11-2	TRBJ2-5	ASSFQGGLAGKETQY
TRBV10-3	TRBJ2-7	AIRSDRAAYEQY
TRBV6-1	TRBJ2-7	ASSEQGTVSYEQY
TRBV5-1	TRBJ2-6	ASTRTASGANVLT
TRBV6-2/TRBV6-3	TRBJ2-7	ASSSLSYEQY
TRBV6-2/TRBV6-3	TRBJ2-2	ASSYGQGNGELF
TRBV19	TRBJ1-1	ASSGQGETEAF
TRBV6-5	TRBJ1-1	ASSYGTNTEAF
TRBV5-1	TRBJ1-2	ASSLIQRDGYT
TRBV27	TRBJ1-1	ASRSEGKTEAF
TRBV19	TRBJ1-1	ATRQGASEAF
TRBV19	TRBJ2-3	ASTRTGTSFTDTQY
TRBV9	TRBJ2-1	ASSVRQGVDDEQF
TRBV5-1	TRBJ2-7	ASSLGGTYEQY
TRBV6-5	TRBJ1-5	ASKGQANSNQPQH
TRBV5-1	TRBJ2-5	ASSLKGETQY
TRBV7-3	TRBJ2-1	ASSLMVQMDEQF
TRBV6-5	TRBJ1-4	ASRLNEKLF
TRBV7-8	TRBJ1-2	ASSTRTRDYGYT
TRBV6-5	TRBJ2-1	ASRRTGPSYNEQF
TRBV3-1/TRBV3-2	TRBJ1-2	ASSQDLVSGYT
TRBV27	TRBJ2-1	ASRNQMRDEQF
TRBV11-2	TRBJ2-1	ASSLSEGGKYNEQF
TRBV19	TRBJ1-3	ASSIYYSNSGNTIY
TRBV9	TRBJ1-3	ASSATGTSSGNTIY
TRBV5-6	TRBJ2-1	ASSPGGFYNEQF
TRBV4-2	TRBJ2-3	ASSLTTSGGPDTQY
TRBV30	TRBJ1-1	AWRDRGTEAF
TRBV6-5	TRBJ1-1	ASSYSVPGGTEAF
TRBV28	TRBJ2-2	ASSPFGGRNTGELF
TRBV24-1	TRBJ2-5	ATSDPTGKSQETQY
TRBV28	TRBJ1-5	AGKAGTLPSQPQH
TRBV5-1	TRBJ2-1	ASSLWATGRSWGDEQF
TRBV19	TRBJ1-6	ASSSAGGQGSSPLH
TRBV27	TRBJ1-2	ASRSTWGYT
TRBV30	TRBJ1-1	AWRAIGEGKFTEAF
TRBV5-1	TRBJ2-5	ASSYQSRQQETQY